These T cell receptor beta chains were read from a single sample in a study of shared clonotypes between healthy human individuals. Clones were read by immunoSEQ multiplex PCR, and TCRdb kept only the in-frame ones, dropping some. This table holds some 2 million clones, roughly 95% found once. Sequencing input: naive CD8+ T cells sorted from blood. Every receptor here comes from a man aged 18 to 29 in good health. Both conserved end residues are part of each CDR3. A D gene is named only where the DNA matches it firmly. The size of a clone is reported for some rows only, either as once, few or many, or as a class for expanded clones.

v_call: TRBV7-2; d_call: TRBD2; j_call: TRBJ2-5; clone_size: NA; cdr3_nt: TGTGCCAGCAGCTCGGGACTAGCGACACAAGAGACCCAGTACTTC; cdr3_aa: CASSSGLATQETQYF
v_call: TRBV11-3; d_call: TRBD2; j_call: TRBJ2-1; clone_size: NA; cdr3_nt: TGTGCCAGCAGCACCCATTGGCTAGCGGGAGGTAACAATGAGCAGTTCTTC; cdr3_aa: CASSTHWLAGGNNEQFF
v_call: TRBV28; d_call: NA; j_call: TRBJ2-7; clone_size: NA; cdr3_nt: TGTGCCAGCAGCCATCCCCGGGAGGGGGCTAGCCCCTACGAGCAGTACTTC; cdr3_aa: CASSHPREGASPYEQYF
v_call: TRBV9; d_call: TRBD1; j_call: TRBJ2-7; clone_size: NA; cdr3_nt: TGTGCCAGCAGCGTAGAAGGGACAGAGAACTACGAGCAGTACTTC; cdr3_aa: CASSVEGTENYEQYF
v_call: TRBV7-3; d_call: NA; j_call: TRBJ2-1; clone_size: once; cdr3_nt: TGTGCCAGCAGCACCTTAAGTGGGGGTAATGAGCAGTTCTTC; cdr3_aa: CASSTLSGGNEQFF
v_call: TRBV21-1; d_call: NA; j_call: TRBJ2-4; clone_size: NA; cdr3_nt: TGTGCCCTGGCGCCGGCTTGGGCATATTTGGCCAAAAACATTCAGTACTTC; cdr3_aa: CALAPAWAYLAKNIQYF
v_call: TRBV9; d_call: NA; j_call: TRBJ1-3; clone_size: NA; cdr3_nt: TGTGCCAGCAGCGAAAACAGGGATGATGGAAACACCATATATTTT; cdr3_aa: CASSENRDDGNTIYF
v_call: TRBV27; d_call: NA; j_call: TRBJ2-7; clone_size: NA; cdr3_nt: TGTGCCAGCAGTTCCGAAGGGGGTTTTTGGTACGAGCAGTACTTC; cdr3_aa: CASSSEGGFWYEQYF
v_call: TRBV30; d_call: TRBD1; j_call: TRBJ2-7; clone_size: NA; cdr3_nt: TGTGCCTGGAGTGTCGTGACAGGGGCCGCCGAGCAGTACTTC; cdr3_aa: CAWSVVTGAAEQYF
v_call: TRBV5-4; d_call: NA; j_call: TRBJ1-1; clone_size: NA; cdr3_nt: TGTGCCAGCAGCTTTTCCGGATCAGCTTTCTTT; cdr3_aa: CASSFSGSAFF
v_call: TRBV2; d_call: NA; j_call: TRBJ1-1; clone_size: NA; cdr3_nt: TGTGCCAGCAGTGAAGCGCTAAGCATGGGACCTGAAGCTTTCTTT; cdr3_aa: CASSEALSMGPEAFF
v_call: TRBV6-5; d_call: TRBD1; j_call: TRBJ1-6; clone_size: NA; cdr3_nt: TGTGCCAGCAGGGAAGGGACAGATAATTCACCCCTCCACTTT; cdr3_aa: CASREGTDNSPLHF
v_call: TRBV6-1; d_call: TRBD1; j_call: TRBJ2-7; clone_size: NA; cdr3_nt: TGTGCCAGCTTAGGACAGGGGGGCTACGAGCAGTACTTC; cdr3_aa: CASLGQGGYEQYF
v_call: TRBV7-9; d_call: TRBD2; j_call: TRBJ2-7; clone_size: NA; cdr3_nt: TGTGCCAGCAGCAGAGGACTAGCGGGAGCCAACGAGCAGTACTTC; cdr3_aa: CASSRGLAGANEQYF
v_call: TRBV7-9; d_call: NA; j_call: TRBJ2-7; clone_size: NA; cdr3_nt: TGTGCCAGCAGCTTCGAGCGCGGCTACGAGCAGTACTTC; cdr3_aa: CASSFERGYEQYF
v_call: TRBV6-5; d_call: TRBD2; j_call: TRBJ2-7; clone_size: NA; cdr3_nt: TGTGCCAGCAGTTACAGGGCGACTAGCGGGTACGAGCAGTACTTC; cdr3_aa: CASSYRATSGYEQYF
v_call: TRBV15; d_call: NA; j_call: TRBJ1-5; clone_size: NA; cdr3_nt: TGTGCCACCAGCAGAGATAAGGGGGGAAATCAGCCCCAGCATTTT; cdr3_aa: CATSRDKGGNQPQHF
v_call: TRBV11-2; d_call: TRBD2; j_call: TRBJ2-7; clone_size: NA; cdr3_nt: TGTGCCAGCAGCTTGGATAGCGGGAGGGCCCGGGAGCAGTACTTC; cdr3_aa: CASSLDSGRAREQYF
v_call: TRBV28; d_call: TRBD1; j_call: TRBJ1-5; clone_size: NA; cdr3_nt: TGTGCCAGCAGGTTTGGGACAGAGCCTCAGCCCCAGCATTTT; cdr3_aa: CASRFGTEPQPQHF
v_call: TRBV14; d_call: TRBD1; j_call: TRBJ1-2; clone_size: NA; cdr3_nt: TGTGCCAGCAGCCGCCCGGGACAGGTCAACTATGGCTACACCTTC; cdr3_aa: CASSRPGQVNYGYTF
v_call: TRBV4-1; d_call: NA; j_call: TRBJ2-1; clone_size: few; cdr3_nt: TGCGCCAGCAGCCAAGACTACAATGAGCAGTTCTTC; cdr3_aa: CASSQDYNEQFF
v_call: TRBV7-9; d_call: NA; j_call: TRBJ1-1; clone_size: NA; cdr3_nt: TGTGCCAGCAGTAAGGGGGGCATGAACACTGAAGCTTTCTTT; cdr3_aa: CASSKGGMNTEAFF
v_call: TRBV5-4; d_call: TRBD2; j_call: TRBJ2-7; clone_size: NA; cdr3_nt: TGTGCCAGCAGCGGCGGGGGGGCCTCTGCCAACGAGCAGTACTTC; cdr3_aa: CASSGGGASANEQYF
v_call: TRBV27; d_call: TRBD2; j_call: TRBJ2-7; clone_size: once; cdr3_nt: TGTGCCAGCAGCCCGATAGGGACTAGCGGGTACTCCTACGAGCAGTACTTC; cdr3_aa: CASSPIGTSGYSYEQYF
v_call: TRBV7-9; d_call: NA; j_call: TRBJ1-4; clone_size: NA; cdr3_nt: TGTGCCAGCAGCTTTGGCACAGTCCCTCCGGGCGAAAAACTGTTTTTT; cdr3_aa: CASSFGTVPPGEKLFF
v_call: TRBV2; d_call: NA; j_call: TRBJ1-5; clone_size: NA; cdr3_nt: TGTGCCAGCAGTGAAAACCGGGACAACAATCAGCCCCAGCATTTT; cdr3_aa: CASSENRDNNQPQHF
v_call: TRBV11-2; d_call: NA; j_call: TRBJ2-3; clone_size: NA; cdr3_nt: TGTGCCAGCAGCTTCGATTCGGGGGATACGCAGTATTTT; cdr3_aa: CASSFDSGDTQYF
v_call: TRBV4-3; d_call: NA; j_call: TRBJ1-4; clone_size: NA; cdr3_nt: TGCGCCAGCAGCCAAGAATCGGGCAGCCGTAATGAAAAACTGTTTTTT; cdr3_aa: CASSQESGSRNEKLFF
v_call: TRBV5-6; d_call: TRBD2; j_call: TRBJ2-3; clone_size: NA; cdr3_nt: TGTGCCAGCAGCTTGGTTCAAGCGGGGGTCGTTTCTGTAGATACGCAGTATTTT; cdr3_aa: CASSLVQAGVVSVDTQYF
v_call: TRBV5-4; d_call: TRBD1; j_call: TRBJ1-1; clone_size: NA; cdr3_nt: TGTGCCAGCAGCTTGGACAGGGGCGGGAACACTGAAGCTTTCTTT; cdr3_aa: CASSLDRGGNTEAFF
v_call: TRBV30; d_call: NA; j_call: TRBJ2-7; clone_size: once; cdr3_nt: TGTGCCTGGGGGGTGGGGACCTACGAGCAGTACTTC; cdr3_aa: CAWGVGTYEQYF
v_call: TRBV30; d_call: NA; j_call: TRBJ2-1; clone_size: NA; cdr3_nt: TGTGCCTGGAGTGCGGGCTGGAGCTCCTACAATGAGCAGTTCTTC; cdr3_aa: CAWSAGWSSYNEQFF
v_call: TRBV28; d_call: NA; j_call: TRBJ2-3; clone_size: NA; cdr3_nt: TGTGCCAGCAGTACGCCCCAGGGGACTTTAACAGATACGCAGTATTTT; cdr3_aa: CASSTPQGTLTDTQYF
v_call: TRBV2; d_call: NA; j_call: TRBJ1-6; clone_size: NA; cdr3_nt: TGTGCCAGCGGGTTCGGTTATAATTCACCCCTCCACTTT; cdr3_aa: CASGFGYNSPLHF
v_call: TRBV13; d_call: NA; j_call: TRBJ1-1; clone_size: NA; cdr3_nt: TGTGCCAGCAGCCCCAATCCCCCTGGGGGCACTGAAGCTTTCTTT; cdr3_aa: CASSPNPPGGTEAFF
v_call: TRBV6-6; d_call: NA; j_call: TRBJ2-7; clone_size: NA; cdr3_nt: TGTGCCAGCAGCCCCGCATCGTGGAGATCCTACGAGCAGTACTTC; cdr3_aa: CASSPASWRSYEQYF
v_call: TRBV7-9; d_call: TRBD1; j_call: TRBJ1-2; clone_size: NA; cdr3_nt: TGTGCCAGCAGCTCAACCGGGACAGGGCGGGACGGAGGCTACACCTTC; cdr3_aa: CASSSTGTGRDGGYTF
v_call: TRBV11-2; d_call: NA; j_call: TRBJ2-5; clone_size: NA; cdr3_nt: TGTGCCAGCAGCTTAGATCATCGAGTACAAGAGACCCAGTACTTC; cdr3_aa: CASSLDHRVQETQYF
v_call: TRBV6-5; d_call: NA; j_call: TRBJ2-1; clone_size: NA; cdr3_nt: TGTGCCAGCAGTTACTCAATAAGCGGTGGTGAGCAGTTCTTC; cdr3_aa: CASSYSISGGEQFF
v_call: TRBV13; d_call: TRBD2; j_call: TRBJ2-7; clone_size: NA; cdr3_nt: TGTGCCAGCAGCGACAGACAGCGGGGGCACGAGCAGTACTTC; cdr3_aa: CASSDRQRGHEQYF
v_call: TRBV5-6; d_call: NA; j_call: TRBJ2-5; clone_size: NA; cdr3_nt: TGTGCCAGCAGCTTACCCCAGAGAGGGGAGACCCAGTACTTC; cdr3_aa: CASSLPQRGETQYF
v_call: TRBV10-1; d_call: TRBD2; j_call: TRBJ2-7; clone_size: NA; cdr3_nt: TGCGCCAGCAGTGGGGATAAGGCGTTCGGGGGGTTCCACGAGCAGTACTTC; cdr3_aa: CASSGDKAFGGFHEQYF
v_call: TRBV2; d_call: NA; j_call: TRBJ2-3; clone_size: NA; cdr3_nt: TGTGCCAGCAGGCCCTCGACAGCTTCTAGCACAGATACGCAGTATTTT; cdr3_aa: CASRPSTASSTDTQYF
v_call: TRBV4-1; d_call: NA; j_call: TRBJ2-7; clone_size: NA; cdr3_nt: TGCGCCAGCAGCCAGATGGAACAAGGAAGCTACGAGCAGTACTTC; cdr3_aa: CASSQMEQGSYEQYF
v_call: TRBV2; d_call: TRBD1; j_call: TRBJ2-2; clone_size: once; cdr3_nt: TGTGCCAGACAGGGGGGCACCGGGGAGCTGTTTTTT; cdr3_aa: CARQGGTGELFF
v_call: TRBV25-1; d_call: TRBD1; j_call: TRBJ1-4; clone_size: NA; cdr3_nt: TGTGCCAGCAGTGAATCAACTAACAGGGGGCTGTTTTTT; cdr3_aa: CASSESTNRGLFF
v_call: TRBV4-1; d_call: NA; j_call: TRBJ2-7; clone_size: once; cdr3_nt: TGCGCCAGCAGCCAAGAAGAGAGGTCAGGAGCCTCCTACGAGCAGTACTTC; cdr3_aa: CASSQEERSGASYEQYF
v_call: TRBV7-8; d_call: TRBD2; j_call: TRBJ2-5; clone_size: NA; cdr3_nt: TGTGCCAGCAGTTTGAAACTAGCGGGAGTTACGGGAGAGACCCAGTACTTC; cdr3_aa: CASSLKLAGVTGETQYF
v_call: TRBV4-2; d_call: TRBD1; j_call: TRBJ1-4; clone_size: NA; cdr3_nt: TGTGCCAGCAGCCAGGGGACAGGGGGGAATGAAAAACTGTTTTTT; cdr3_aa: CASSQGTGGNEKLFF
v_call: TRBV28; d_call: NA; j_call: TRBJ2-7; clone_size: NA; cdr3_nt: TGTGCCAGCGGTACAGGGTTGCGCTACGAGCAGTACTTC; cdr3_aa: CASGTGLRYEQYF